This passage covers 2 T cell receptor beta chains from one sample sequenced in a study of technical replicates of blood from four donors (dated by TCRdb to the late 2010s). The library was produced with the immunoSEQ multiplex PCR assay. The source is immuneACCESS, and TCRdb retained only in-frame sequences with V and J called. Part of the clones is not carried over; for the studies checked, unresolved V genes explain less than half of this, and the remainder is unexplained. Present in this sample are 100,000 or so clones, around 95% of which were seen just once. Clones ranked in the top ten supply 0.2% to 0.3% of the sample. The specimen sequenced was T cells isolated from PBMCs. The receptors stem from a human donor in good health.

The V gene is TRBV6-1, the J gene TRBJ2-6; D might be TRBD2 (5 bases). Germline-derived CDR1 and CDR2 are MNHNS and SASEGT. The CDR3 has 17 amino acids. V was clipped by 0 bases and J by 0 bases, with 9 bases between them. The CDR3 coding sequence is TGTGCCAGCAGTGAAGCGCTGGGAGTCTCTGGGGCCAACGTCCTGACTTTC. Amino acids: CASSEALGVSGANVLTF.

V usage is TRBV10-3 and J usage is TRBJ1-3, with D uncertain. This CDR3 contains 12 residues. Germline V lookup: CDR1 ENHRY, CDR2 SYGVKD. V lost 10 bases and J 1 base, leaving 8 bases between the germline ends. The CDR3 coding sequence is TGTGCCACGACTGAATCTGGAAACACCATATATTTT. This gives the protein CATTESGNTIYF.